One and the same sample provided the 2 T cell receptor beta chains below, sequenced in a study of cytomegalovirus exposure and HLA in healthy donors. A multiplex PCR was run with 60 Vbeta primers and 13 Jbeta primers. Method: immunoSEQ multiplex PCR; TCRdb's copy keeps in-frame clones and lacks some. The sample gives about 160,000 clones, about three quarters of which show up once; roughly 2% is in the top ten. The sample consisted of PBMCs. These receptors were collected from a female donor in good health and CMV-seronegative.

This chain uses TRBV5-1 with TRBJ1-5; 8 nucleotides agree with TRBD1. Germline assignment: CDR1 SGHRS and CDR2 YFSETQ. V trimming: 5 bases; J trimming: 2 bases; junction bases outside the gene matches: 3. The CDR3 is 14 amino acids. Here the CDR3 DNA reads TGCGCCAGCAGTCCGACAGGGGGCAATCAGCCCCAGCATTTT. Its protein product is CASSPTGGNQPQHF. The complete variable domain, with remaining parts taken from reference TRBV5-1 and TRBJ1-5, reads KAGVTQTPRYLIKTRGQQVTLSCSPISGHRSVSWYQQTPGQGLQFLFEYFSETQRNKGNFPGRFSGRQFSNSRSEMNVSTLELGDSALYLCASSPTGGNQPQHFGDGTRLSIL.

This clone was seen more than once but under ten times. V usage is TRBV25-1 and J usage is TRBJ2-1, with TRBD2 matching 8 bases. The CDR3 sequence is 16 residues long. CDR1 and CDR2 (germline): MGHDK, SYGVNS. The V segment lost 6 bases and the J segment 1 base; nucleotides outside the gene matches: 8. The CDR3 DNA is TGTGCCAGCAGCATAGTAGCGGGGATTTCCTACAATGAGCAGTTCTTC. It is translated as CASSIVAGISYNEQFF.